The 24 T cell receptor beta chains listed next were all sequenced from one sample in a study of CD8 T cells in ankylosing spondylitis. Broader study findings: Seven to nine highly homologous variants made up a TCR beta motif, and this motif appeared characteristic of ankylosing spondylitis blood.

MiXCR, applied by TCRdb to the 5' RACE reads, yields one record per CDR3 protein. The sample holds approximately 140,000 distinct CDR3 sequences, about a sixth seen once. Their antigens remain unidentified. The sequenced sample consisted of blood, either unsorted or a sorted T cell fraction (not recorded which). Receptors originate from a male donor with ankylosing spondylitis.

The table lists this clonotype with a few counts. V gene TRBV27 combines with J gene TRBJ1-4; D call uncertain. This CDR3 has 14 residues. Trimming took off 5 bases at V and 7 bases at J, with 14 bases between the two ends. Germline V gene data show CDR1 as MNHEY and CDR2 as SMNVEV (reference sequence). CDR3 sequence (DNA): TGTGCCAGCAGTCCCGGGTACCTTGGTGAAAAACTGTTTTTT. Its protein product is CASSPGYLGEKLFF.

The chain joins TRBV21-1 to TRBJ2-1; the table's D gene call, TRBD1, was not cross checked with the DNA. TRBV21-1 is a pseudogene segment. The CDR3 has 16 residues. The CDR3, as DNA: TGTGCCAGCAGCACTCAAGGACAGGGTTGGTACAATGAGCAGTTCTTC. This translates into CASSTQGQGWYNEQFF.

This clonotype was observed a few times. This chain uses TRBV5-1 with TRBJ2-1; 11 bases are a match to TRBD1. CDR1 and CDR2 from the germline V gene are SGHRS and YFSETQ. V lost 4 bases to trimming and J lost 5 bases; unmatched junction nucleotides: 2. There are 14 residues in the CDR3. CDR3 region: CASSPGQGDNEQFF. CDR3 nucleotide sequence: TGCGCCAGCAGCCCGGGACAGGGGGACAATGAGCAGTTCTTC.

V is TRBV6-5 and J is TRBJ2-1; 11 bases match TRBD2. The CDR3 sequence is 13 residues long. Losses at the gene ends were 5 bases for V and 8 bases for J; bases not matched to a gene: 2. CDR1 is MNHEY, CDR2 SVGAGI, per germline. CDR3 region: CASSTSGSHEQFF. Here the CDR3 DNA reads TGTGCCAGCAGTACTAGCGGGAGTCATGAGCAGTTCTTC.

This clonotype has only a few counts. The rearrangement uses TRBV5-1 and TRBJ2-3; D is unresolved. Trimming shortened V by 7 bases and J by 0 bases, and 9 bases separated the two germline ends. The CDR3 contains 13 residues. Germline V CDR1 and CDR2: SGHRS, YFSETQ. CDR3 coding DNA: TGCGCCAGCCGGTGGGGAAGCACAGATACGCAGTATTTT. Amino acid sequence: CASRWGSTDTQYF.

The rearrangement uses TRBV7-9 and TRBJ2-1, with D maybe TRBD2 (6 bases). Germline assignment: CDR1 SEHNR and CDR2 FQNEAQ (reference sequence). Trimming removed 4 bases from V and 9 bases from J, with 16 bases in between. The CDR3 is made up of 14 amino acids. This CDR3 reads CASSSLNSGFEQFF. DNA of the CDR3: TGTGCCAGCAGCTCCCTGAATAGCGGTTTTGAGCAGTTCTTC. Drawing the rest from reference TRBV7-9 and TRBJ2-1, the complete variable domain is DTGVSQNPRHKITKRGQNVTFRCDPISEHNRLYWYRQTLGQGPEFLTYFQNEAQLEKSRLLSDRFSAERPKGSFSTLEIQRTEQGDSAMYLCASSSLNSGFEQFFGPGTRLTVL.

The gene calls are TRBV7-3 and TRBJ2-1; 7 nucleotides match TRBD2. The V gene end was trimmed by 5 bases and the J gene end by 3 bases; junction bases not matched to a gene: 4. The CDR3 extends over 14 amino acids. Per the germline V gene, CDR1 is SGHTA and CDR2 is FQGTGA. CDR3 sequence: CASSPAGDYNEQFF. CDR3 coding DNA: TGTGCCAGCAGCCCCGCGGGGGACTACAATGAGCAGTTCTTC.

The genes are TRBV7-2 and TRBJ2-3, with D possibly matching TRBD2 (5 bases). Germline CDR1 and CDR2: SGHTA and FQGNSA. This CDR3 has 14 amino acids. Trimming took off 3 bases at V and 5 bases at J, with 12 bases between the two ends. The CDR3 protein is CASSFLGMGDTQYF. In DNA, the CDR3 is TGTGCCAGCAGCTTTCTCGGGATGGGAGATACGCAGTATTTT.

The V gene is TRBV29-1, the J gene TRBJ2-7, with TRBD2 identical over 11 bases. Germline values: CDR1 SQVTM, CDR2 ANQGSEA. The CDR3 is 13 amino acids. V lost 3 bases, J lost 4 bases, and 2 bases stayed unmatched. CDR3 nucleotides: TGCAGCGTTGAGACTAGCGGGAAGTACGAGCAGTACTTC. Residues: CSVETSGKYEQYF.

In this sample, this clonotype turned up a few times. CDR3 DNA: TGCGCCAGCAGCCAAGATCAGGGGCTGGGGTATGGCTACACCTTC. This translates into CASSQDQGLGYGYTF. V is TRBV4-1 and J is TRBJ1-2, with D possibly being TRBD1 (6 bases). CDR1 and CDR2 (germline): MGHRA, YSYEKL. The V gene lost 0 bases and the J gene lost 5 bases, with 13 bases spanning the gap. There are 15 residues in the CDR3.

This clonotype was seen only a few times. The chain couples TRBV5-1 to TRBJ1-2; D is unresolved. Germline lookup yields CDR1 SGHRS and CDR2 YFSETQ. The CDR3 is made up of 12 amino acids. The V and J ends lost 0 bases and 8 bases respectively, with 8 bases between them. For the CDR3, the DNA is TGCGCCAGCAGCTTGGAGTTCTCAGGCTACACCTTC. Its translation is CASSLEFSGYTF.

J is TRBJ1-5 and V is TRBV19, with a tentative D call TRBD1 (5 bases). Trimming stripped 5 bases from V and 1 base from J, with 9 bases between. This CDR3 comprises 14 residues. Germline V gives CDR1 LNHDA, CDR2 SQIVND (reference sequence). The CDR3 sequence: CASSEWDSNQPQHF. In nucleotides, the CDR3 is TGTGCCAGTAGTGAGTGGGACAGCAATCAGCCCCAGCATTTT.

The gene calls are TRBV28 and TRBJ2-7, with 9 bases that match TRBD2. This CDR3 has 15 amino acids. With V trimmed by 5 bases and J by 4 bases, 9 bases remained unmatched. CDR1 is MDHEN and CDR2 is SYDVKM in the germline V gene. The CDR3 bases are TGTGCCAGCAGTCCACCCCCGGCGGGAGGGTACGAGCAGTACTTC. Protein: CASSPPPAGGYEQYF.

The genes are TRBV7-9 and TRBJ1-3; D not resolved. The V end lost 5 bases, the J end lost 8 bases, and 13 bases lay between the germline ends. CDR3 length: 13 residues. The germline V gene has CDR1 SEHNR and CDR2 FQNEAQ (reference sequence). The CDR3 DNA is TGTGCCAGCAGCGAGGGAGTCTGGGACACCATATATTTT. Its translation: CASSEGVWDTIYF.

V is TRBV20-1 and J is TRBJ2-2; possibly TRBD2 for D (6 bases). The CDR3 covers 13 residues. The germline V and J ends were trimmed by 5 bases and 2 bases, with 9 bases remaining between them. Germline CDR1 DFQATT, CDR2 SNEGSKA (reference sequence). The CDR3, as DNA: TGCAGTGCTCTAGCGACTAACACCGGGGAGCTGTTTTTT. It yields the protein CSALATNTGELFF.

The chain links TRBV27 to TRBJ2-3; a weak D match, TRBD1 (6 bases). Between the trimmed V and J ends, which lost 3 bases and 2 bases, there was a span of 12 bases. The CDR3 runs to 15 residues. CDR1 is MNHEY, CDR2 SMNVEV, per germline (reference sequence). The CDR3 reads CASSFNRDITDTQYF. CDR3 coding DNA: TGTGCCAGCAGTTTTAACAGGGATATCACAGATACGCAGTATTTT.

V is TRBV11-1 and J is TRBJ2-6; the D is unclear. With 5 bases removed from V and 1 base from J, the gap between germline ends came to 21 bases. Germline lookup yields CDR1 SGHAT and CDR2 FQDESV (reference sequence). The CDR3 extends over 19 amino acids. The CDR3, as DNA: TGTGCCAGCAGCCCTAGGCAGGCCTTGATTCTTTCTGGGGCCAACGTCCTGACTTTC. Its protein product is CASSPRQALILSGANVLTF.

This rearrangement joins TRBV12-3 or TRBV12-4 to TRBJ2-1, with TRBD1 identical over 9 bases. This CDR3 has 16 amino acids. V was pared by 6 bases and J by 2 bases, with 8 bases of the junction left unmatched. The CDR3: CASRQQGASTYNEQFF. CDR3 DNA sequence: TGTGCCAGCAGGCAACAGGGGGCATCCACCTACAATGAGCAGTTCTTC.

V is TRBV4-1 and J is TRBJ1-1, with unresolved D. The V end lost 2 bases, the J end lost 6 bases, and 10 bases lay between the germline ends. CDR1 is MGHRA, CDR2 YSYEKL, per germline. This CDR3 contains 13 residues. The CDR3 DNA is TGCGCCAGCAGCCAAAGCGCTGGGGCTGAAGCTTTCTTT. Protein: CASSQSAGAEAFF.

In this sample, this clonotype turned up many times. The chain has TRBV29-1 and TRBJ2-7; D may correspond to TRBD1 or TRBD2 (7 bases each). Germline CDR1 reads SQVTM; CDR2 reads ANQGSEA. The V end was cut by 2 bases, the J end by 0 bases, with 11 bases between. The CDR3 extends over 14 amino acids. In DNA, the CDR3 is TGCAGCGTTGAACAGGGGGGGAGCTCCTACGAGCAGTACTTC. This codes for CSVEQGGSSYEQYF.

The genes are TRBV25-1 and TRBJ2-3; 12 bases fit TRBD2. The V segment lost 2 bases and the J segment 4 bases; nucleotides outside the gene matches: 7. Germline loops: CDR1 MGHDK, CDR2 SYGVNS. The length of the CDR3 is 17 residues. DNA of the CDR3: TGTGCCAGCAGTGAAACTTGGTCTAGCGGGAGGGCAGATACGCAGTATTTT. This encodes CASSETWSSGRADTQYF.

This clonotype was seen ten or more times. The CDR3 DNA follows: TGCGCCAGCAGCCAAGGAGAACTAGCGGGAGGGTTGACAGATACGCAGTATTTT. As protein: CASSQGELAGGLTDTQYF. The chain carries TRBV4-1 and TRBJ2-3; 13 bases are a match to TRBD2. J gave up 3 bases and V 1 base, and 7 bases lay outside the gene matches. The CDR3 loop spans 18 amino acids. The V gene's germline CDR1 is MGHRA and CDR2 YSYEKL.

CDR3 DNA: TGTGCCAGCAGCCAAGATCTGTGGCGGGGCACAGATACGCAGTATTTT. This sequence encodes CASSQDLWRGTDTQYF. The rearrangement joins TRBV3-1 to TRBJ2-3; D may be TRBD2 (5 bases). Germline CDR1 and CDR2: LGHDT and YNNKEL (reference sequence). The CDR3 sequence is 16 residues long. The V end was cut by 0 bases, the J end by 1 base, with 11 bases between.

This clonotype was detected a few times. V gene TRBV2 combines with J gene TRBJ2-7; D is unresolved. Germline CDR1 and CDR2: SNHLY and FYNNEI. V gave up 7 bases and J gave up 0 bases, with 13 bases separating them. The CDR3 contains 14 residues. Written as DNA, the CDR3 is TGTGCCAGCATATCCGGAAGAAGCTCCTACGAGCAGTACTTC. This translates into CASISGRSSYEQYF.